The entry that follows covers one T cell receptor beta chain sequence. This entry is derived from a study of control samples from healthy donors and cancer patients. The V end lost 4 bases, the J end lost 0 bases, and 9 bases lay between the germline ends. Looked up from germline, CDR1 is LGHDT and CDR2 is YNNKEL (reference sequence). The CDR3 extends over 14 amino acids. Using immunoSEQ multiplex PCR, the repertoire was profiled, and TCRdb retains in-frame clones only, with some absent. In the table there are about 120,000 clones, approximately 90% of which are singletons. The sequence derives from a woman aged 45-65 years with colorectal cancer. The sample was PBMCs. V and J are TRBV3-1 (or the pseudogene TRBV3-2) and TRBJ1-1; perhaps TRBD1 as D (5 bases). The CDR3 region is CASSPQGMNTEAFF. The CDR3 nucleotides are TGTGCCAGCAGCCCCCAGGGAATGAACACTGAAGCTTTCTTT.